This T cell receptor (beta chain) was recovered during a study of blood T cell repertoires in COVID-19. Study at large: There were acute and convalescent COVID-19 samples, and they came from the United States, Italy and Spain.

Clones were read by immunoSEQ multiplex PCR, and TCRdb kept only the in-frame ones, dropping some. Altogether some 31,000 clones are present, around 85% being singletons, with the ten largest covering roughly 14%. This receptor was taken from a human donor with acute or convalescent COVID-19. The donor label of this sample is uncertain. The sequenced sample was peripheral blood.

The DNA of the CDR3 is TGTGCCAGCAGTGGGCGGGGGTACGGGGAGCTGTTTTTT. Its protein product is CASSGRGYGELFF. V gene TRBV7-2 combines with J gene TRBJ2-2, with TRBD2 matching over 7 bases. The CDR3 has 13 residues. CDR1 and CDR2 from the germline V gene are SGHTA and FQGNSA. With 6 bases clipped from V and 7 bases from J, the junction kept 5 bases outside the gene matches.